The clone carrying this TCR beta chain was seen more than once but under ten times. What it binds is not known. Researchers took RNA transcripts and amplified the TCR beta CDR3 regions from them. A first-round RT-PCR of the TCR CDR3 used the HTBI primer set. A single record per CDR3 protein comes from TCRdb applying MiXCR to the multiplex PCR reads. The sample records approximately 490,000 distinct CDR3 sequences, 22% being singletons. The study excluded patients with uncontrolled infection, other autoimmune disease, pregnancy or lactation. PBMCs were derived from about 9.1 ml fresh peripheral blood. This record comes from a study of T cells in Graves' hyperthyroidism and ophthalmopathy. Whole-study results and caveats: Blood shared most expanded thyroid clonotypes above 0.001.

The CDR3 totals 17 residues. V was clipped by 4 bases and J by 3 bases; unmatched bases: 11. Germline CDR1 SGHNT, CDR2 YENEEA. The chain links TRBV11-3 to TRBJ2-3; TRBD2 agrees at 9 bases. The receptor was isolated from a woman in her 70s with Graves' ophthalmopathy. The specimen was blood. The CDR3 region is CASSYGPIAGETDTQYF. The CDR3 DNA is TGTGCCAGCAGCTATGGGCCCATAGCGGGAGAAACAGATACGCAGTATTTT.